Listed below are T cell receptor beta chains from one sample, sequenced in a study of shared clonotypes between healthy human individuals. Repertoires were generated with immunoSEQ multiplex PCR, while TCRdb's copy carries only in-frame clones and drops some. Here the sample spans around 2.1 million clones, approximately 94% being singletons. The sequenced sample consisted of naive CD8+ T cells from PBMCs. The receptors derive from a man aged 18 to 30 in good health. Some clones in this sample may be carry-over from other donors' samples. Both conserved end residues are part of each CDR3.

V gene	CDR3 length	J gene	CDR3 protein
TRBV4-3	16	TRBJ2-7	CASSQDWLRKGYEQYF
TRBV7-9	17	TRBJ1-1	CASSLVGGTPLETEAFF
TRBV5-1	13	TRBJ2-7	CATSTSTGAEQYF
TRBV4-3	15	TRBJ1-1	CASSRLTGGGTEAFF
TRBV28	13	TRBJ2-3	CASSLMTGGRQYF
TRBV19	15	TRBJ1-5	CASSIDRYSNQPQHF
TRBV6-5	15	TRBJ1-2	CASSPSGTGNSGYTF
TRBV19	15	TRBJ1-5	CASSGRQSSNQPQHF
TRBV6-6	13	TRBJ1-2	CASTGGYSYGYTF
TRBV9	15	TRBJ2-3	CASSPEGGFTDTQYF
TRBV30	12	TRBJ2-7	CAWSVTGYEQYF
TRBV5-1	15	TRBJ2-7	CASSLGGQGIDEQYF
TRBV10-3	16	TRBJ2-1	CAIKETIAGWNNEQFF
TRBV19	14	TRBJ1-5	CASSIRDRGQPQHF
TRBV10-3	13	TRBJ2-2	CAISSVNTGELFF
TRBV7-9	13	TRBJ2-7	CASSLELGYEQYF
TRBV7-9	14	TRBJ2-5	CASSLGQSTETQYF